The text below deals with one TCR beta chain. What it binds is unknown. The CDR3 regions of TCR beta were amplified from RNA transcripts. HTBI primers were employed in a first-round RT-PCR of the TCR CDR3. Using its own MiXCR run on the multiplex PCR reads, TCRdb lists one record per CDR3 protein. The table has roughly 150,000 distinct CDR3 sequences, 8% to 9.5% seen once. The data were obtained in a study of T cells in Graves' hyperthyroidism and ophthalmopathy. Broader study findings: Blood held most thyroid clonotypes expanded above 0.001 frequency.

The germline V gene encodes CDR1 LGHNA and CDR2 YNFKEQ. V shed 0 bases and J shed 7 bases, with 13 bases lying between them. This CDR3 contains 15 residues. Sequenced sample: blood. The V gene is TRBV4-2, the J gene TRBJ1-5; possibly TRBD1 for D (5 bases). This TCR derives from a woman aged 18-29 years with Graves' hyperthyroidism that later progressed to Graves' ophthalmopathy. CDR3 nucleotide sequence: TGTGCCAGCAGCCAAGATTTGGGGCTTAGCCAGCCCCAGCATTTT. It codes for CASSQDLGLSQPQHF.